The present TCR beta chain was sequenced within a study of blood T cell repertoires in COVID-19. Enrollees, about 18 to 89 years old, lived in some 24 US areas. Which cohort a participant joined came from the clinical history participants gave. Germline CDR1 is GTSNPN and CDR2 is SVGIG (reference sequence). The V and J ends lost 2 bases and 5 bases respectively, with 10 bases between them. The CDR3 covers 13 residues. The protocol was immunoSEQ multiplex PCR, while the TCRdb copy is restricted to in-frame clones and leaves out a portion. The table has just over 300,000 clones, around 90% seen once; the top ten hold more than 8.5%.

The sequence was obtained from a woman aged 18-29 years who had recovered from COVID-19. V gene TRBV30 combines with J gene TRBJ1-5; weak D call: TRBD1 (6 bases). The specimen was PBMCs or T cells enriched from blood (not recorded which). CDR3 bases: TGTGCCTGGAGTCTAAACAGGGATCAGCCCCAGCATTTT. Translated: CAWSLNRDQPQHF.